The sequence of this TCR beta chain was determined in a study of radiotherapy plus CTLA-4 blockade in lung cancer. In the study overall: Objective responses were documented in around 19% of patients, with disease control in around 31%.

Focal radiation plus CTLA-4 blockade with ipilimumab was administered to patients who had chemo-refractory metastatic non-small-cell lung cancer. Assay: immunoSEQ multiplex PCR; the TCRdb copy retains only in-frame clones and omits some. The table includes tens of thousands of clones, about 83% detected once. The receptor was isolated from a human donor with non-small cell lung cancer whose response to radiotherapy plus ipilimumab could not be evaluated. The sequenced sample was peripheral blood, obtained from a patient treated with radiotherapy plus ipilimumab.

The DNA of the CDR3 is TGTGCCAGCAGTACCCGGGTCCTTATGAACACTGAAGCTTTCTTT. Translating it yields CASSTRVLMNTEAFF. V usage is TRBV28 and J usage is TRBJ1-1; D gene uncertain. The CDR3 runs 15 residues. Trimming stripped 5 bases from V and 0 bases from J, with 13 bases between. Germline loops: CDR1 MDHEN, CDR2 SYDVKM.